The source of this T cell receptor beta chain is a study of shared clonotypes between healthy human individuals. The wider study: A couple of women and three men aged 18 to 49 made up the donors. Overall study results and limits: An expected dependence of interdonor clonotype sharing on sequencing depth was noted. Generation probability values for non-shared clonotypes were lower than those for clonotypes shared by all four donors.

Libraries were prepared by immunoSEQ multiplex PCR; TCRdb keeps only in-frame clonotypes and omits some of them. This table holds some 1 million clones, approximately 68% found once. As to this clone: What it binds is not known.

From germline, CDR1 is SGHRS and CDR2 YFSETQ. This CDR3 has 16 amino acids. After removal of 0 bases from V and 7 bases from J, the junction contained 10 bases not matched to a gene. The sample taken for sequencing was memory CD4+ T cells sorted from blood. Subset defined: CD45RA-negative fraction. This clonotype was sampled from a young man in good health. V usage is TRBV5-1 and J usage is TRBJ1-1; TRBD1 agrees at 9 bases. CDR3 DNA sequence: TGCGCCAGCAGCTTGGGGAACCGGGACAGGGAAGTTGAAGCTTTCTTT. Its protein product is CASSLGNRDREVEAFF.